This T cell receptor beta chain was captured by sequencing in a study of blood T cells in healthy people across ages. Primers used in a second PCR of about 7 to 11 cycles were a sample-barcoded 5' primer and a J-beta primer mix. TCRdb passed the 5' RACE reads through MiXCR, listing each CDR3 protein once. The sample lists 1.5 million to 2 million distinct CDR3 sequences, about 28% seen once, with 7.7% in the top ten. Study-wide points: Higher diversity, along with more naive CD4+ cells, distinguished long-lived donors from aged donors.

On this clonotype itself: The antigen remains unidentified.

Germline assignment: CDR1 SGHTA and CDR2 FQGNSA. This CDR3 comprises 15 residues. V was cut by 8 bases and J by 8 bases, with 22 bases left in between. The receptor comes from a woman aged 30 to 39 in good health. The chain combines TRBV7-2 with TRBJ2-1, with D tentatively TRBD1 (6 bases). Sequencing was performed on blood. Written as DNA, the CDR3 is TGTGCCAGCGCCGGACAGCTAAGTACGGGCCATGAGCAGTTCTTC. Its translation: CASAGQLSTGHEQFF.